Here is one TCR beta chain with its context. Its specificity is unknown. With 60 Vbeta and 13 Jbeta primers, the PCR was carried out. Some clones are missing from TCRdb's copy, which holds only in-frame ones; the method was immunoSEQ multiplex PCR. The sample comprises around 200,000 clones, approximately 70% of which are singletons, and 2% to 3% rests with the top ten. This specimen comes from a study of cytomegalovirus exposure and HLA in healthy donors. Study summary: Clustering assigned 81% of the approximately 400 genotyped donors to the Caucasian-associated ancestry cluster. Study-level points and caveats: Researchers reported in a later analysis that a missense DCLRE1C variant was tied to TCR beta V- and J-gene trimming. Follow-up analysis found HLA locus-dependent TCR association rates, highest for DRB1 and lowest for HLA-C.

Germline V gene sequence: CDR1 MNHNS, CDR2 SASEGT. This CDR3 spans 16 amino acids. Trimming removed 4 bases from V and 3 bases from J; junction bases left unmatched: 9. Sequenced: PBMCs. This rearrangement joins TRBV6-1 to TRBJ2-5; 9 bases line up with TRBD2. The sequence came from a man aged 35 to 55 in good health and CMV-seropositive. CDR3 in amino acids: CASSAGAIAGEETQYF. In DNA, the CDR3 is TGTGCCAGCAGTGCAGGGGCAATAGCGGGGGAAGAGACCCAGTACTTC.